The T cell receptor beta chain under discussion was sequenced for a study of blood T cell repertoires in COVID-19. Looking at the study overall: T cells, B-cell-depleted T cells, or PBMCs supplied cDNA or gDNA.

Assay: immunoSEQ multiplex PCR; the TCRdb copy retains only in-frame clones and omits some. The table has 350,000 to 400,000 clones, under 90% seen once; the top ten hold 1.7%. The CDR3 consists of 12 residues. V lost 2 bases, J lost 5 bases, and 6 bases lay in between. CDR1 is GTSNPN and CDR2 is SVGIG in the germline V gene (reference sequence). This clone is labeled medium-sized (0.01 to 0.1%). The source is a woman in her twenties or thirties who had recovered from COVID-19. Input material: PBMCs or T cells enriched from blood (not recorded which). This sequence joins TRBV30 and TRBJ2-2; D perhaps matches TRBD2 (5 bases). CDR3 loop: CAWSTGTGELFF. Here the CDR3 DNA reads TGTGCCTGGAGTACGGGGACCGGGGAGCTGTTTTTT.